There are many counts of the clone carrying this TCR beta chain. Using its own MiXCR run on the 5' RACE reads, TCRdb lists one record per CDR3 protein. The repertoire holds about 36,000 distinct CDR3 sequences, less than 9% seen once, with 25% to 30% in the top ten. Time point in this sample: sample taken at primary tumor resection. Unsorted whole RNA from tumor, nontumor lung or frozen PBMC underwent sequencing. The record originates from a study of spatial heterogeneity in lung cancer. V gave up 4 bases and J gave up 2 bases; unmatched junction bases: 7. The CDR3 spans 16 residues. Germline CDR1 is MNHEY and CDR2 is SMNVEV (reference sequence).

This TCR came from a female donor with early-stage non-small cell lung cancer. The chain employs TRBV27 and TRBJ2-3; 9 nucleotides agree with TRBD1. The sequencing used PBMCs, collected at surgery. In DNA form, the CDR3 reads TGTGCCAGCAGTTCCCGCGGGACAGGGTTCACAGATACGCAGTATTTT. Residues: CASSSRGTGFTDTQYF.